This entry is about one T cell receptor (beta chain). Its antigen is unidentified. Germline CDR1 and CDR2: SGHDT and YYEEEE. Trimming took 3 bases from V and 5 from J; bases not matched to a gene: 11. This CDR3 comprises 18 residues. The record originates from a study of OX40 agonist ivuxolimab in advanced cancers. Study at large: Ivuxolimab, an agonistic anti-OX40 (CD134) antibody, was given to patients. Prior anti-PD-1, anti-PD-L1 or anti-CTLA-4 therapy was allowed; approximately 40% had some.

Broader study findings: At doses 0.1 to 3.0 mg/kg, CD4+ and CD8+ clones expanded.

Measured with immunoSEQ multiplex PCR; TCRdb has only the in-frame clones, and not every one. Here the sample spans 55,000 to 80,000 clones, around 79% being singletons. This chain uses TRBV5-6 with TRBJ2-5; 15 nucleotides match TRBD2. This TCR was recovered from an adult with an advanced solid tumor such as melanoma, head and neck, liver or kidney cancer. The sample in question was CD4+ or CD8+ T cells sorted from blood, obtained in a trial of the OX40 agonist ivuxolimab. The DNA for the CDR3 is TGTGCCAGCAGCTCGGGCTGGACTAGCGGGAGGGCCCATGAGACCCAGTACTTC. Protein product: CASSSGWTSGRAHETQYF.